These T cell receptor beta chains were read from a single sample in a study of monozygotic twins with inflammatory bowel disease. TCRdb reprocessed the 5' RACE reads and stores each CDR3 protein as one record, lacking DNA. This sample contains roughly 170,000 distinct CDR3 sequences. The sequenced material came from blood. These receptors were collected from a human donor with ulcerative colitis or Crohn's disease, or a healthy co-twin of an affected twin (not recorded which). Both conserved end residues are part of each CDR3.

j_gene,v_gene,CDR3aa
TRBJ2-1,TRBV11-3,CASSLDPTGGLNEQFF
TRBJ1-1,TRBV3-1,CASSQDRGATEAFF
TRBJ2-2,TRBV10-3,CAFMTETGELFF
TRBJ2-5,TRBV5-5,CASSLAGTPETQYF
TRBJ1-5,TRBV13,CASSVGQGVGQPQHF
TRBJ2-3,TRBV5-6,CASSLAGGRADTQYF
TRBJ1-2,TRBV2,CASRWTGQIAGYTF
TRBJ2-3,TRBV14,CASSQDRWGQGGTDTQYF
TRBJ2-1,TRBV2,CASSEEGLLLIEQFF
TRBJ1-5,TRBV7-6,CASSLSGTFDNQPQHF
TRBJ2-3,TRBV10-3,CATAWDGSTDTQYF
TRBJ2-1,TRBV27,CASNRAGSYNEQFF
TRBJ2-7,TRBV4-3,CASSQTTGEFYEQYF
TRBJ1-1,TRBV6-5,CASSYGGRTEAFF
TRBJ1-1,TRBV7-9,CASSLAGRESAFF
TRBJ2-3,TRBV7-9,CASRRRGSSTDTQYF
TRBJ1-2,TRBV5-1,CASSSSAQGKQYYGYTF
TRBJ1-2,TRBV27,CASSLQGAPGYTF
TRBJ1-5,TRBV20-1,CSALRGNQPQHF
TRBJ2-4,TRBV20-1,CSAPDPQEAKNIQYF
TRBJ2-2,TRBV5-1,CASSLTGHLTGELFF
TRBJ1-3,TRBV28,CASGPRGGGNTIYF
TRBJ2-6,TRBV3-1,CASSHRGLKFSGANVLTF
TRBJ1-2,TRBV18,CASSAAGYYGYTF
TRBJ2-1,TRBV27,CASGLGAPGQGFNEQFF
TRBJ2-2,TRBV18,CATPGEDPNTVELFF
TRBJ2-7,TRBV4-1,CASSQVAGGGYEQYF
TRBJ1-5,TRBV7-9,CASSPTGQGDQPQHF
TRBJ2-5,TRBV5-1,CASSLFGGGVKETQYF
TRBJ1-1,TRBV7-2,CASSHLRTEAFF
TRBJ1-5,TRBV18,CASSGRDSNQPQHF
TRBJ2-1,TRBV7-9,CASSSLYNEQFF
TRBJ1-2,TRBV7-2,CASSGGQGGGYTF
TRBJ1-4,TRBV5-1,CAGSLEPDRDEKLFF
TRBJ2-4,TRBV9,CASSVGGDSNIQYF
TRBJ2-5,TRBV30,CAWTGSRGLGETQYF
TRBJ1-6,TRBV20-1,CSARAKGVGYNSPLHF
TRBJ2-2,TRBV5-1,CASGIGGGELFF
TRBJ2-3,TRBV7-2,CASSPQGFGTDTQYF
TRBJ2-2,TRBV10-3,CAISEARSTGHGELFF
TRBJ1-1,TRBV30,CAWSTRQGAEAFF
TRBJ1-5,TRBV25-1,CASRAGGQPQHF
TRBJ1-5,TRBV3-1,CASSHFIRIGNQPQHF
TRBJ2-1,TRBV10-3,CAISLAGEINEQFF
TRBJ2-1,TRBV7-6,CASSLDGRNEQFF
TRBJ1-1,TRBV5-6,CASSQRAGTGNTEAFF
TRBJ1-2,TRBV12-3/TRBV12-4,CASSARGGYTF
TRBJ2-1,TRBV20-1,CSANRGGPSYNEQFF
TRBJ1-5,TRBV7-8,CASSLGQGYNQPQHF
TRBJ1-2,TRBV5-1,CASTGQGVDYGYTF
TRBJ2-6,TRBV5-4,CASSSFHRDRLLSGANVLTF
TRBJ2-7,TRBV3-1,CASSHFLGTGEQYF
TRBJ2-3,TRBV9,CASSPTSGRADTQYF
TRBJ2-5,TRBV12-3/TRBV12-4,CASFRRPLQETQYF